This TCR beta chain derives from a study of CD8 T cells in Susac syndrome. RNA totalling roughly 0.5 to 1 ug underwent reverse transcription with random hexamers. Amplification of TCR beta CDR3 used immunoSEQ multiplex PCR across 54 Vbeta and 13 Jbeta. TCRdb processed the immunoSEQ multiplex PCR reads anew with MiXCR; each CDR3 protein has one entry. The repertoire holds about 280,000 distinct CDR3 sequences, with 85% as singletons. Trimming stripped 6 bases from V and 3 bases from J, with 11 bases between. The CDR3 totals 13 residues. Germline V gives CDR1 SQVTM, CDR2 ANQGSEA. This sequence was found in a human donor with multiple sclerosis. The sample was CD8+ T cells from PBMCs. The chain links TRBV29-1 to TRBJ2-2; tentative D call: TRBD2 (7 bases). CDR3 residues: CSVRGGDTGELFF. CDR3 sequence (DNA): TGCAGCGTCCGAGGGGGGGACACCGGGGAGCTGTTTTTT.